This TCR beta chain was sequenced during a study of cytomegalovirus exposure and HLA in healthy donors. Study-wide results and limits: Specificity of a few CMV-associated chains for CMV antigens was verified in vitro.

About this clone itself: As yet, its antigen is unknown.

With V trimmed by 1 base and J by 0 bases, 3 bases remained unmatched. CDR1 and CDR2 (germline): SGHDN, FVKESK. This CDR3 has 15 residues. Both 60 Vbeta primers and 13 Jbeta primers went into the PCR. Clones were read by immunoSEQ multiplex PCR, and TCRdb kept only the in-frame ones, dropping some. The sample contains approximately 150,000 clones, about 72% of which appear only once. Sequences were obtained from PBMCs. The receptor was isolated from a man aged 35 to 55 in good health and CMV-seronegative. The chain has TRBV14 and TRBJ2-7, with 7 bases identical to TRBD1. The chain's CDR3 is CASSQGQGVSYEQYF. The CDR3 nucleotides read TGTGCCAGCAGCCAAGGCCAGGGGGTCTCCTACGAGCAGTACTTC.